A single sample gave rise to the 15 T cell receptor beta chains below, sequenced in a study of shared clonotypes between healthy human individuals. The protocol was immunoSEQ multiplex PCR, while the TCRdb copy is restricted to in-frame clones and leaves out a portion. The sample includes 2.5 million or so clones, 85% to 95% seen only once; the top ten take roughly 0.14%. Sequenced sample: naive CD4+ T cells sorted from blood. Subset: CD45RA+ positively selected. These receptors were taken from a man younger than 30 in good health.

As DNA, the CDR3 is TGTGCCAGCAGCCGCGGGCCTAGCGGCTACGAGCAGTACTTC. This gives the protein CASSRGPSGYEQYF. The chain links TRBV7-2 to TRBJ2-7; 7 nucleotides align to TRBD2. This CDR3 has 14 amino acids. The V gene end was trimmed by 5 bases and the J gene end by 3 bases; junction bases not matched to a gene: 7. Germline CDR1 SGHTA, CDR2 FQGNSA.

This chain uses TRBV2 with TRBJ2-5; TRBD1 agrees at 7 bases. V was clipped by 4 bases and J by 1 base; unmatched bases: 6. Per germline, CDR1 SNHLY and CDR2 FYNNEI. The CDR3 extends over 15 amino acids. CDR3 DNA sequence: TGTGCCAGCAGTGGGTCGACAGGGAGCCAAGAGACCCAGTACTTC. Amino acid sequence: CASSGSTGSQETQYF.

The chain couples TRBV2 to TRBJ2-7; 9 bases are shared with TRBD2. V trimming: 4 bases; J trimming: 3 bases; junction bases outside the gene matches: 7. CDR3 length: 15 residues. Germline V lookup: CDR1 SNHLY, CDR2 FYNNEI. In nucleotides, the CDR3 is TGTGCCAGCAGTGGATTAGCGGGAGAGGTCTACGAGCAGTACTTC. Protein sequence: CASSGLAGEVYEQYF.

This chain connects TRBV7-2 to TRBJ2-5, with 10 positions matching TRBD2. In germline, CDR1 is SGHTA, CDR2 FQGNSA. J was trimmed by 5 bases and V by 11 bases; bases with no gene match: 11. The CDR3 runs 14 residues. The CDR3 DNA sequence: TGTGCCGAAAGCGGGAGGGCCGGGGGTGAGACCCAGTACTTC. This codes for CAESGRAGGETQYF.

The gene calls are TRBV14 and TRBJ2-5; the D is unclear. V was cut by 0 bases and J by 5 bases, with 4 bases left in between. The CDR3 has 12 amino acids. CDR1 is SGHDN and CDR2 is FVKESK in the germline V gene. CDR3 loop: CASSQDLETQYF. The CDR3 nucleotides read TGTGCCAGCAGCCAAGATTTGGAGACCCAGTACTTC.

On this clone itself: Other DNA sequences of this sample code for an identical CDR3. The chain joins TRBV28 to TRBJ1-5, with TRBD1 matching over 7 bases. Germline V gene lookup returns CDR1 MDHEN and CDR2 SYDVKM. After removal of 1 base from V and 5 bases from J, the junction contained 2 bases not matched to a gene. The CDR3 runs 14 residues. In nucleotides, the CDR3 is TGTGCCAGCAGTTTATCACAGGGGTATCAGCCCCAGCATTTT. Translated: CASSLSQGYQPQHF.

V gene TRBV6-5 combines with J gene TRBJ2-3, with D hard to call. The V gene's germline CDR1 is MNHEY and CDR2 SVGAGI. The CDR3 extends over 12 amino acids. The V and J ends lost 4 bases and 8 bases respectively, with 10 bases between them. This CDR3 reads CASSLAGGTQYF. The CDR3 DNA is TGTGCCAGCAGTTTAGCTGGTGGTACGCAGTATTTT.

The V call is TRBV14, the J call TRBJ1-5; D might be TRBD1 (6 bases). This CDR3 is built from 18 residues. CDR1 and CDR2 (germline): SGHDN, FVKESK. V was shortened by 4 bases and J by 4 bases, with 23 bases between the two germline ends. In DNA form, the CDR3 reads TGTGCCAGCAGCCCAGTAGATCCCCTTCAGGGGTTAAATCAGCCCCAGCATTTT. Its translation: CASSPVDPLQGLNQPQHF.

This chain uses TRBV5-1 with TRBJ1-5; no definite D call. This CDR3 comprises 13 residues. Per the germline V gene, CDR1 is SGHRS and CDR2 is YFSETQ. V lost 0 bases to trimming and J lost 7 bases, with 8 bases between them. The DNA of the CDR3 is TGCGCCAGCAGCTTGGTCCCGGACCAGCCCCAGCATTTT. Translated: CASSLVPDQPQHF. Full variable domain (rest looked up from reference TRBV5-1 and TRBJ1-5): KAGVTQTPRYLIKTRGQQVTLSCSPISGHRSVSWYQQTPGQGLQFLFEYFSETQRNKGNFPGRFSGRQFSNSRSEMNVSTLELGDSALYLCASSLVPDQPQHFGDGTRLSIL.

The V call is TRBV7-9, the J call TRBJ2-5; 7 positions agree with TRBD1. The end of the DNA is better explained by TRBJ2-7, so the J call may be wrong. CDR1 is SEHNR and CDR2 is FQNEAQ in the germline V gene (reference sequence). The CDR3 has 15 amino acids. DNA for the CDR3: TGTGCCAGCAGCTTAGGGGACAGCGTAACCTACGAGCAGTACTTC. It encodes CASSLGDSVTYEQYF.

The J gene is TRBJ1-2, the V gene TRBV28, with 7 bases lining up with TRBD1. The V gene end was trimmed by 3 bases and the J gene end by 3 bases; junction bases not matched to a gene: 4. CDR3 length: 14 residues. The germline V gene encodes CDR1 MDHEN and CDR2 SYDVKM. The CDR3: CASSFSRGDYGYTF. In DNA, the CDR3 is TGTGCCAGCAGTTTTTCCAGGGGGGACTATGGCTACACCTTC.

This chain's CDR3 is CASRDPTQRSAQYF. The CDR3 region has the DNA TGTGCCAGTAGGGACCCCACACAGCGGTCAGCGCAGTACTTC. This rearrangement joins TRBV19 to TRBJ2-7; possible D gene TRBD2, 5 bases. CDR3 length: 14 residues. Trimming left V 6 bases short and J 9 bases short, with 21 bases between. CDR1 is LNHDA and CDR2 is SQIVND in the germline V gene (reference sequence).

V is TRBV6-5 and J is TRBJ2-3, with D perhaps matching TRBD2 (5 bases). The ends were cut back, 2 bases at V and 6 bases at J, with 15 bases in the middle. CDR3 size: 15 residues. The V gene's germline CDR1 is MNHEY and CDR2 SVGAGI. The DNA for the CDR3 is TGTGCCAGCAGTTACGAGGGCCAACCGAGGGATACGCAGTATTTT. This translates into CASSYEGQPRDTQYF.

The CDR3 nucleotides read TGTGCCAGCAGTCCGACGACAGGGGGGAACACTGAAGCTTTCTTT. It translates to CASSPTTGGNTEAFF. This chain uses TRBV27 with TRBJ1-1; TRBD1 matches at 9 bases. The junction had 5 bases not matched to a gene; V was cut back by 5 bases and J by 1 base. The CDR3 is 15 amino acids. CDR1 MNHEY and CDR2 SMNVEV come from the germline V gene (reference sequence).

On this clone itself: Other DNA sequences in the same sample also yield this CDR3. The V and J genes are TRBV6-1 and TRBJ2-7; D remains unclear. Germline V CDR1 and CDR2: MNHNS, SASEGT. Trimming took 6 bases from V and 2 from J, leaving 8 bases between them. CDR3 length: 12 amino acids. In DNA, the CDR3 is TGTGCCAGCAGCGACGGAGCCTACGAGCAGTACTTC. Its translation: CASSDGAYEQYF.